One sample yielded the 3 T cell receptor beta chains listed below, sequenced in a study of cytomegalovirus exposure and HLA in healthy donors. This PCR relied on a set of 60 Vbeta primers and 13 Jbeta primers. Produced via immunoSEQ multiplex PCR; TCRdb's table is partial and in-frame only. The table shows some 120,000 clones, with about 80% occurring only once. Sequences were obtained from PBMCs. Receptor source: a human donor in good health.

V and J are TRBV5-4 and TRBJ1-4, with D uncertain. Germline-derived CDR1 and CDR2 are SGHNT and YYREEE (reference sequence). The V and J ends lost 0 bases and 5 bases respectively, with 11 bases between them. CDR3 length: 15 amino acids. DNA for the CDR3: TGTGCCAGCAGCTTGGGAGGGCCCTTAAATGAAAAACTGTTTTTT. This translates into CASSLGGPLNEKLFF.

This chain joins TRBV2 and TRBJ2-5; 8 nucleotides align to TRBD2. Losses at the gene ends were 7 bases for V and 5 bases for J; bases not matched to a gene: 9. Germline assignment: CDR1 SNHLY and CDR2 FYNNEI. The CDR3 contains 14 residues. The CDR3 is CASILGGGLETQYF. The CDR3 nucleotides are TGTGCCAGCATCCTGGGCGGGGGGTTGGAGACCCAGTACTTC.

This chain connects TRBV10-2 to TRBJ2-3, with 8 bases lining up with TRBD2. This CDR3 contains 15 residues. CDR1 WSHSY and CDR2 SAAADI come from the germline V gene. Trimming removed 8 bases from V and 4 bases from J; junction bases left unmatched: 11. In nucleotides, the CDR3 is TGCGCCAGCCGAATAGCGGGGTCTGGATCAGATACGCAGTATTTT. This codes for CASRIAGSGSDTQYF.